These 21 T cell receptor beta chains were all obtained from the same sample, sequenced in a study of T cell responses to AZD1222 COVID-19 vaccine. Some clones are missing from TCRdb's copy, which holds only in-frame ones; the method was immunoSEQ multiplex PCR. The sample contains some 120,000 clones, 80% to 90% of which appear only once. The sequencing here drew on peripheral blood, taken on day 0 of AZD1222 vaccination. The receptors shown here come from an adult in good health.

The chain couples TRBV6-2 or TRBV6-3 to TRBJ2-7; 11 bases map to TRBD1. The germline V gene encodes CDR1 MNHEY and CDR2 SVGEGT. V lost 6 bases, J lost 2 bases, and 6 bases stayed unmatched. The CDR3 length is 15 residues. CDR3 residues: CASSDGTGGTYEQYF. The CDR3 DNA follows: TGTGCCAGCAGCGACGGGACAGGGGGGACCTACGAGCAGTACTTC.

The chain employs TRBV29-1 and TRBJ1-1; unclear D gene. CDR3 length: 13 amino acids. Germline CDR1 is SQVTM and CDR2 is ANQGSEA. V lost 3 bases and J lost 6, with 14 bases in between. CDR3 region: CSVERKVQPEAFF. CDR3 DNA: TGCAGCGTTGAGCGCAAGGTCCAGCCTGAAGCTTTCTTT.

The chain recombines TRBV24-1 with TRBJ2-2; 9 bases agree with TRBD2. Trimming took 4 bases from V and 3 from J; bases not matched to a gene: 8. Germline V gene lookup returns CDR1 KGHDR and CDR2 SFDVKD. CDR3 length: 17 amino acids. This CDR3 reads CATSDQPGLAYTGELFF. In nucleotides, the CDR3 is TGTGCCACCAGTGACCAACCGGGACTAGCTTACACCGGGGAGCTGTTTTTT.

The chain recombines TRBV2 with TRBJ2-4; D may be TRBD1 (5 bases). V was clipped by 7 bases and J by 3 bases, with 16 bases between them. Germline V gives CDR1 SNHLY, CDR2 FYNNEI. The CDR3 loop spans 15 amino acids. The CDR3: CASKSETGGKNIQYF. CDR3 DNA: TGTGCCAGCAAATCTGAAACAGGCGGCAAAAACATTCAGTACTTC.

This sequence joins TRBV27 and TRBJ1-5; 8 bases agree with TRBD1. The ends lost 6 bases at V and 5 bases at J; junction bases unmatched: 12. Germline CDR1 reads MNHEY; CDR2 reads SMNVEV (reference sequence). The CDR3 is 16 amino acids. The CDR3 coding sequence is TGTGCCAGCAGACCGTGGACAGGGATCGATCATCAGCCCCAGCATTTT. Amino acid sequence: CASRPWTGIDHQPQHF.

The sample holds one count of this clone. The chain joins TRBV7-2 to TRBJ2-4; 9 bases line up with TRBD2. Germline lookup yields CDR1 SGHTA and CDR2 FQGNSA. V dropped 5 bases and J dropped 1; count of bases not matched to a gene: 3. This CDR3 is 15 amino acids long. The chain's CDR3 is CASSLSGRAKNIQYF. CDR3 bases: TGTGCCAGCAGCCTAAGCGGGAGGGCCAAAAACATTCAGTACTTC.

The chain carries TRBV5-1 and TRBJ1-1; D unclear. Trimming left V 0 bases short and J 7 bases short, with 13 bases between. Germline-derived CDR1 and CDR2 are SGHRS and YFSETQ. The CDR3 has 14 amino acids. The CDR3 sequence: CASSLEGKVGEAFF. CDR3 in DNA: TGCGCCAGCAGCTTGGAAGGAAAGGTTGGTGAAGCTTTCTTT.

This clone was detected only a few times. The chain employs TRBV3-1 (or the pseudogene TRBV3-2) and TRBJ2-7; the D is unclear. Looked up from germline, CDR1 is LGHDT and CDR2 is YNNKEL (reference sequence). This CDR3 has 12 amino acids. Trimming took 5 bases from V and 5 from J, leaving 10 bases between them. Here the CDR3 DNA reads TGTGCCAGCAGCACCTTTGCGGACGAGCAGTACTTC. Amino acids: CASSTFADEQYF.

The chain is built from TRBV18 and TRBJ2-7; 10 nucleotides line up with TRBD1. V dropped 4 bases and J dropped 2; count of bases not matched to a gene: 5. The germline gives CDR1 KGHSH, CDR2 LQKENI. CDR3 length: 15 residues. CDR3 in DNA: TGTGCCAGCTCACTTGGGACAGGGGAGGCCTACGAGCAGTACTTC. Its translation is CASSLGTGEAYEQYF.

The chain links TRBV27 to TRBJ1-5; tentatively, D is TRBD1 (5 bases). CDR1 and CDR2 (germline): MNHEY, SMNVEV (reference sequence). Trimming cost V 6 bases and J 2 bases, with 14 bases left between them. This CDR3 comprises 15 residues. CDR3 sequence (DNA): TGTGCCAGCAGCAACGGGGCTTCGGGCAATCAGCCCCAGCATTTT. Translation: CASSNGASGNQPQHF.

In regard to this clone: The identical CDR3 is also encoded by other nucleotide sequences in the sample. This sequence joins TRBV18 and TRBJ2-7, with 12 positions matching TRBD2. The junction had 2 bases not matched to a gene; V was cut back by 3 bases and J by 2 bases. CDR1 is KGHSH, CDR2 LQKENI, per germline. CDR3 length: 15 amino acids. The CDR3 DNA follows: TGTGCCAGCTCACCTAGGACTAGCGGGGCCTACGAGCAGTACTTC. This codes for CASSPRTSGAYEQYF.

The chain links TRBV12-3 or TRBV12-4 to TRBJ1-1; D possibly corresponds to TRBD1 (5 bases). The CDR3 consists of 11 residues. V lost 6 bases and J 6 bases, leaving 8 bases between the germline ends. CDR3: CASRDIPEAFF. For the CDR3, the DNA is TGTGCCAGCAGGGACATTCCTGAAGCTTTCTTT.

V is TRBV4-1 and J is TRBJ1-1; D gene uncertain. Germline-derived CDR1 and CDR2 are MGHRA and YSYEKL. The CDR3 extends over 14 amino acids. The V and J ends lost 0 bases and 12 bases respectively, with 17 bases between them. CDR3 DNA sequence: TGCGCCAGCAGCCAAGATCTTGACGGGCAAATGACTTTCTTT. Protein sequence: CASSQDLDGQMTFF.

This chain uses TRBV11-3 with TRBJ1-2; D is undetermined. V was cut by 5 bases and J by 4 bases, with 17 bases left in between. This CDR3 spans 15 amino acids. Germline assignment: CDR1 SGHNT and CDR2 YENEEA. The CDR3 region is CASSRGVFSTYGYTF. The DNA for the CDR3 is TGTGCCAGCAGCCGCGGGGTATTCAGCACCTATGGCTACACCTTC.

The rearrangement uses TRBV29-1 and TRBJ1-4; D unclear. Germline CDR1 is SQVTM and CDR2 is ANQGSEA. Between the trimmed V and J ends, which lost 5 bases and 5 bases, there was a span of 12 bases. The CDR3 is 13 residues long. CDR3 protein: CSVFSSVNEKLFF. As DNA, the CDR3 is TGCAGCGTTTTCTCGTCGGTCAATGAAAAACTGTTTTTT.

The chain uses TRBV7-9 and TRBJ1-1; TRBD1 matches 8 bases. CDR1 and CDR2 (germline): SEHNR, FQNEAQ (reference sequence). V lost 5 bases to trimming and J lost 5 bases; unmatched junction nucleotides: 7. This CDR3 is 14 amino acids long. In nucleotides, the CDR3 is TGTGCCAGCAGCCGCCGACAGGGGATGACTGAAGCTTTCTTT. It codes for CASSRRQGMTEAFF.

This clone was observed a handful of times. This chain joins TRBV7-9 and TRBJ2-2; a possible D gene is TRBD2 (5 bases). Germline CDR1 SEHNR, CDR2 FQNEAQ (reference sequence). V lost 3 bases and J 6 bases, leaving 11 bases between the germline ends. The CDR3 loop spans 14 amino acids. CDR3 in DNA: TGTGCCAGCAGCTTGAGGGCTGTCGCCGGGGAGCTGTTTTTT. Translating gives CASSLRAVAGELFF.

J is TRBJ1-5 and V is TRBV24-1; 9 nucleotides line up with TRBD1. Trimming took 7 bases from V and 5 from J; bases not matched to a gene: 11. Germline V gives CDR1 KGHDR, CDR2 SFDVKD. The CDR3 is 16 residues long. The CDR3 nucleotides are TGTGCCACCAGCCAACCGGGACAGGGAAGCCATCAGCCCCAGCATTTT. Translated, it gives CATSQPGQGSHQPQHF.

The V call is TRBV4-1, the J call TRBJ1-3; D is unclear. The CDR3 is 12 residues long. V was clipped by 0 bases and J by 7 bases, with 4 bases between them. CDR1 is MGHRA, CDR2 YSYEKL, per germline. In DNA, the CDR3 is TGCGCCAGCAGCCAAGATGAGAACACCATATATTTT. Protein: CASSQDENTIYF.

V usage is TRBV29-1 and J usage is TRBJ1-1; D unresolved. V was cut by 4 bases and J by 0 bases, with 9 bases left in between. This CDR3 contains 13 residues. Per the germline V gene, CDR1 is SQVTM and CDR2 is ANQGSEA. In DNA form, the CDR3 reads TGCAGCGTTGTTCGGAGACTGAACACTGAAGCTTTCTTT. Its protein product is CSVVRRLNTEAFF.

V usage is TRBV21-1 and J usage is TRBJ1-2. TRBV21-1 is a recognized pseudogene. This CDR3 has 11 amino acids. CDR3 amino acids: CASSLLNGYTF. CDR3 in DNA: TGTGCCAGCAGCCTCTTGAATGGCTACACCTTC.